This T cell receptor (beta chain) was obtained from a study of T cells after yellow fever vaccination. Findings of the study overall: The booster saw the reappearance of most primary-vaccination clones (around 96% CD4, about 85% CD8).

This clonotype was counted ten times or more. Its target is not known. The CDR3 runs to 17 residues. The germline V gene has CDR1 SGHTA and CDR2 FQGNSA. V dropped 4 bases and J dropped 7; count of bases not matched to a gene: 11. Template switching with 5'RACE generated the TCR cDNA and added a universal primer site and UMIs. TCRdb independently ran MiXCR on the 5' RACE reads; one entry per CDR3 protein. Found here are more than 300,000 distinct CDR3 sequences, about 10% of them singletons; the top ten hold approximately 3.3%. This sequence originates from a man aged 18-30 years who received the YFV17D yellow fever vaccine. The J gene is TRBJ2-4, the V gene TRBV7-2; 12 positions agree with TRBD2. This material consisted of CD4+ T cells sorted from PBMCs, taken 45 days after the yellow fever booster vaccination. The CDR3 loop is CASSSPTSGGLWNIQYF. CDR3 DNA: TGTGCCAGCAGCTCACCTACTAGCGGGGGGTTGTGGAACATTCAGTACTTC.